The rows below give T cell receptor beta chains drawn from one sample of a study of CD8 T cells in ankylosing spondylitis. TCRdb itself ran the 5' RACE reads through MiXCR, one entry per CDR3 protein. The data hold roughly 150,000 distinct CDR3 sequences, with 7% to 8% observed a single time. Sequencing was carried out using blood, either unsorted or a sorted T cell fraction (not recorded which). These receptors originate from a female donor with ankylosing spondylitis or in good health (not recorded which). The conserved cysteine and the conserved F or W are not part of the CDR3 here. Each record gives: clone size, V gene, J gene, CDR3 protein. The listing skips clone size in some rows; elsewhere it reads once, few, many or a size class.

few	TRBV11-2	TRBJ2-3	ASSLDQGVGMDTQY
many	TRBV5-1	TRBJ2-2	ASSLSGWEATGELF
many	TRBV5-1	TRBJ2-3	ASSPSGTFSTDTQY
many	TRBV6-5	TRBJ1-2	ASKTGDNYGYT
many	TRBV12-3/TRBV12-4	TRBJ1-5	ASSEIRAGQPQH
-	TRBV7-6	TRBJ2-1	ASTHSANEQF
many	TRBV9	TRBJ1-4	ASSAGPLATNEKLF
many	TRBV20-1	TRBJ2-3	SAPGTSGGAAADTQY
many	TRBV7-9	TRBJ1-4	ASSLGTFEGEKLF
many	TRBV12-3/TRBV12-4	TRBJ2-7	ASRLAGGNEQY
many	TRBV2	TRBJ1-2	ASSEGSGRFYGYT
-	TRBV4-3	TRBJ2-2	ASSQKAPSGPGELF
few	TRBV5-1	TRBJ2-1	ASSPSGGAINEQF
many	TRBV10-3	TRBJ2-5	AISEGYQETQY
many	TRBV3-1	TRBJ1-3	ASTTKGSGNTIY
many	TRBV6-5	TRBJ1-2	ASSLTGGGYT
many	TRBV25-1	TRBJ2-7	ASSGSSAGTYEQY
few	TRBV7-9	TRBJ1-3	ASSLTTIGNTIY
many	TRBV7-9	TRBJ2-7	ASSPGSHEQY
-	TRBV5-1	TRBJ2-5	ASSPRAFQETQY
many	TRBV6-1	TRBJ1-1	ASSKTAFMNTEAF
few	TRBV7-2	TRBJ2-1	ASSLLDRGFGEQF
few	TRBV20-1	TRBJ2-5	SAREGRKETQY
many	TRBV7-9	TRBJ1-1	ASSLVAGGDAEAF
many	TRBV20-1	TRBJ1-2	SARGDYGYT